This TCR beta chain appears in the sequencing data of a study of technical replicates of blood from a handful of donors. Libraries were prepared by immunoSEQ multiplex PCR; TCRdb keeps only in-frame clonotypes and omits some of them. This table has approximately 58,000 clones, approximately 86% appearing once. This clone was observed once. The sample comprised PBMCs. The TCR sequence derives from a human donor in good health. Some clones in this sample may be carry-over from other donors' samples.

CDR3 residues: CASSSPDSEYF. In nucleotides, the CDR3 is TGTGCCAGCAGCTCCCCGGACAGCGAGTACTTC. The V call is TRBV7-9, the J call TRBJ2-5, with D tentatively TRBD1 (6 bases). The ends were cut back, 4 bases at V and 12 bases at J, with 12 bases in the middle. CDR1 is SEHNR, CDR2 FQNEAQ, per germline (reference sequence). The CDR3 covers 11 residues.